Below are 6 T cell receptor beta chains sequenced from a single sample in a study of blood T cell repertoires in COVID-19. Profiled with immunoSEQ multiplex PCR; TCRdb holds only in-frame clones, not every one. The sample holds 200,000 to 300,000 clones; approximately 86% are singletons and the top ten take approximately 2.5%. The sample consisted of PBMCs or T cells enriched from blood (not recorded which). The receptors here all came from a woman between 18 and 29 years old who had recovered from COVID-19.

This chain connects TRBV4-1 to TRBJ1-3; TRBD1 might be the D (6 bases). Germline lookup yields CDR1 MGHRA and CDR2 YSYEKL. The CDR3 runs 17 residues. The germline V and J ends were trimmed by 1 base and 0 bases, with 13 bases remaining between them. CDR3 bases: TGCGCCAGCAGCCAAGGAGGACAGCGAAGCTCTGGAAACACCATATATTTT. Translating gives CASSQGGQRSSGNTIYF.

This CDR3 reads CASCRDSSYEQYF. In nucleotides, the CDR3 is TGTGCCAGCTGCCGGGACAGCTCCTACGAGCAGTACTTC. The chain joins TRBV11-2 to TRBJ2-7; 7 bases fit TRBD1. The CDR3 loop spans 13 amino acids. Losses at the gene ends were 8 bases for V and 0 bases for J; bases not matched to a gene: 4. CDR1 SGHAT and CDR2 FQNNGV come from the germline V gene.

V and J are TRBV18 and TRBJ1-2; TRBD1 is a possible D gene (5 bases). The V gene's germline CDR1 is KGHSH and CDR2 LQKENI. V was clipped by 6 bases and J by 3 bases, with 23 bases between them. The CDR3 sequence is 17 residues long. CDR3 DNA: TGTGCCAGCTCTCGTAAGGATTCCACAGGATATTACTATGGCTACACCTTC. Translation: CASSRKDSTGYYYGYTF. Together with reference TRBV18 and TRBJ1-2, the CDR3 gives the full variable domain: NAGVMQNPRHLVRRRGQEARLRCSPMKGHSHVYWYRQLPEEGLKFMVYLQKENIIDESGMPKERFSAEFPKEGPSILRIQQVVRGDSAAYFCASSRKDSTGYYYGYTFGSGTRLTVV.

Only a few counts were recorded for this clone. The rearrangement uses TRBV6-2 or TRBV6-3 and TRBJ1-5; D might be TRBD1 (5 bases). Germline CDR1 MNHEY, CDR2 SVGEGT. Trimming shortened V by 2 bases and J by 2 bases, and 16 bases separated the two germline ends. The CDR3 is 17 amino acids. CDR3 in amino acids: CASSYQGGGLGNQPQHF. CDR3 nucleotide sequence: TGTGCCAGCAGTTACCAGGGCGGAGGGTTGGGCAATCAGCCCCAGCATTTT.

This chain links TRBV10-1 with TRBJ2-6; 7 bases are shared with TRBD2. After removal of 11 bases from V and 2 bases from J, the junction contained 6 bases not matched to a gene. The CDR3 extends over 14 amino acids. The germline CDR1 and CDR2 sequences are WNHNN and SYGVQD (reference sequence). The CDR3 DNA reads as TGCGCCGCCCGGGGAGGGCCTGGGGCCAACGTCCTGACTTTC. Its translation is CAARGGPGANVLTF.

The chain combines TRBV4-3 with TRBJ1-4; D perhaps matches TRBD1 (5 bases). Trimming took off 3 bases at V and 5 bases at J, with 7 bases between the two ends. The CDR3 covers 13 residues. Germline CDR1 is LGHNA and CDR2 is YSLEER. The CDR3 sequence: CASSQNRNEKLFF. As DNA, the CDR3 is TGCGCCAGCAGCCAGAACAGGAATGAAAAACTGTTTTTT.